Detailed here is one T cell receptor beta chain. What it binds is not known. The treatment denotes: AdE1-LMPpoly-expanded autologous EBV-specific T-cell therapy followed by anti-PD-1 nivolumab. This CDR3 has 14 residues. Germline lookup yields CDR1 SGHTA and CDR2 FQGNSA. V shed 3 bases, J shed 5 bases, and the junction held 4 bases outside the gene matches. This sample was included in a study of EBV T-cell therapy then PD-1 blockade in nasopharyngeal carcinoma. Using immunoSEQ multiplex PCR, the repertoire was profiled, and TCRdb retains in-frame clones only, with some absent. The sample lists 22,000 or so clones, 82% occurring once.

Sequences were derived from CD8+ T cells from blood, sampled at day -245 from a patient whose treatment included autologous EBV-specific T cells and nivolumab. This chain joins TRBV7-2 and TRBJ1-1; the match to TRBD1 covers 9 bases. This receptor was obtained from a man aged 35 to 55 with nasopharyngeal carcinoma. CDR3: CASSLNRGQTEAFF. The CDR3 region has the DNA TGTGCCAGCAGCTTGAACAGGGGGCAAACTGAAGCTTTCTTT.